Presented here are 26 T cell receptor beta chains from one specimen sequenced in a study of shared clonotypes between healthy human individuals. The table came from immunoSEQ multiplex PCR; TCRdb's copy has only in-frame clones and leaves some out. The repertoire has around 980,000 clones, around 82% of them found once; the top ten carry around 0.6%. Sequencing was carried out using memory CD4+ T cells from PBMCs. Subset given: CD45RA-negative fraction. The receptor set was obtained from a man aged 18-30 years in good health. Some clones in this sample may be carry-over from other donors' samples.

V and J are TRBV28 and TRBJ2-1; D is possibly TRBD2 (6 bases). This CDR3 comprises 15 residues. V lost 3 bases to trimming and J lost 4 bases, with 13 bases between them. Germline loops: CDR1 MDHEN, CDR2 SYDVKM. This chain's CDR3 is CASSFFQRAYNEQFF. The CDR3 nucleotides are TGTGCCAGCAGTTTTTTCCAGCGGGCTTACAATGAGCAGTTCTTC.

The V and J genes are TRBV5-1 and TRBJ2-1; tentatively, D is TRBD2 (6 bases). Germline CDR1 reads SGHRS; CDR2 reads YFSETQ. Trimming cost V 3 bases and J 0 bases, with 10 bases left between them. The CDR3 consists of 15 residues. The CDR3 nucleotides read TGCGCCAGCAGCTCTAGCGTGAGCTCCTACAATGAGCAGTTCTTC. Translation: CASSSSVSSYNEQFF.

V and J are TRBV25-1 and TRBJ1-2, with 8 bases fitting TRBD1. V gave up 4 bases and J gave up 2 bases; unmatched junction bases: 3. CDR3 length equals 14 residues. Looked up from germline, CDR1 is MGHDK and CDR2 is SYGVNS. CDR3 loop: CASSVDRGNYGYTF. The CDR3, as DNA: TGTGCCAGCAGTGTCGACAGGGGCAACTATGGCTACACCTTC.

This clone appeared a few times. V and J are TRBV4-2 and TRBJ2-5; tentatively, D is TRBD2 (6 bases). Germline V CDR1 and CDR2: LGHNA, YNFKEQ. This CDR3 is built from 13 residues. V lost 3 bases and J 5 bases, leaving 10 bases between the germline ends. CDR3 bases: TGTGCCAGCAGCCACCTGCGGGGCGAGACCCAGTACTTC. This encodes CASSHLRGETQYF.

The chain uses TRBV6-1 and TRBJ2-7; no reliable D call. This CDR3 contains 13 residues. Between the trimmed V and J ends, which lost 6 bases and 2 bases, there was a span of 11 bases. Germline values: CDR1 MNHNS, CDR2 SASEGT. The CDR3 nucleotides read TGTGCCAGCAGAGTAAATAGGGCCTACGAGCAGTACTTC. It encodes CASRVNRAYEQYF.

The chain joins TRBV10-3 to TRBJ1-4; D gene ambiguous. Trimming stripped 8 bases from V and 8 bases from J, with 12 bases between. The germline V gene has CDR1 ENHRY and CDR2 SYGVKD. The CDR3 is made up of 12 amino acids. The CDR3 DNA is TGTGCCATCGGCCGCCCGGGAGAAAAACTGTTTTTT. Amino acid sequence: CAIGRPGEKLFF.

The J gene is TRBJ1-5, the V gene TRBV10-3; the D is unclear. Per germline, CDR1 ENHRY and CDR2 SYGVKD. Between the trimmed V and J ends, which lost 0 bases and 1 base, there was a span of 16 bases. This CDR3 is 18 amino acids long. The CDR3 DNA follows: TGTGCCATCAGTGAGTCCGGAGTAGGTGCGGGGAGCAATCAGCCCCAGCATTTT. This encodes CAISESGVGAGSNQPQHF.

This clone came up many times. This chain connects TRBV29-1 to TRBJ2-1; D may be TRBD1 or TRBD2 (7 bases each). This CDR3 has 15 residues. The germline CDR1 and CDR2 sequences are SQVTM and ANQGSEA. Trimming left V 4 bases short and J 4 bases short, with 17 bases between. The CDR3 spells CSVGPAGGGYNEQFF. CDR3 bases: TGCAGCGTTGGCCCCGCAGGGGGAGGGTACAATGAGCAGTTCTTC.

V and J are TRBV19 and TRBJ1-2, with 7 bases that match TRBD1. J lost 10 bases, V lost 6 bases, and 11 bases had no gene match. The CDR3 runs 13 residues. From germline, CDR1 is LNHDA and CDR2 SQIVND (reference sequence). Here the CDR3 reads CASRFEEDRAYTF. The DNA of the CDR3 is TGTGCCAGTAGATTCGAGGAAGACAGGGCCTACACCTTC. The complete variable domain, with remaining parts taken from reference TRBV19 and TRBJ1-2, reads DGGITQSPKYLFRKEGQNVTLSCEQNLNHDAMYWYRQDPGQGLRLIYYSQIVNDFQKGDIAEGYSVSREKKESFPLTVTSAQKNPTAFYLCASRFEEDRAYTFGSGTRLTVV.

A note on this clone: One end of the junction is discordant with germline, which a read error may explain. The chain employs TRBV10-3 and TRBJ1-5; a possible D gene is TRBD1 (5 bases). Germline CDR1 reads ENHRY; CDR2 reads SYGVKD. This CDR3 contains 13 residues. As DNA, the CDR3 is TGTGCCATCGGGGGGAGTAGCAATCAGTCCCAGCATTTT. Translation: CAIGGSSNQSQHF.

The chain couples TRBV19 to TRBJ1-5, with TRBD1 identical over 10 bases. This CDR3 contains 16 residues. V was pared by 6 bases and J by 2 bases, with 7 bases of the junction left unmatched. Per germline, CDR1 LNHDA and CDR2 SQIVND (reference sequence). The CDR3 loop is CASRTTGGAGNQPQHF. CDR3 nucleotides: TGTGCCAGTAGAACGACAGGGGGCGCAGGCAATCAGCCCCAGCATTTT.

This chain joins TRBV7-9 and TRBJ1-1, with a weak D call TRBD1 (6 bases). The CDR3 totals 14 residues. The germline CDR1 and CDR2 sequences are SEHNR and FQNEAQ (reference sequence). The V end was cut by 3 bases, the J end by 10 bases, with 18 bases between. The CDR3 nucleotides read TGTGCCAGCAGCTTTAGGTCGGACAGCTCTAGAGCTTTCTTT. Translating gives CASSFRSDSSRAFF. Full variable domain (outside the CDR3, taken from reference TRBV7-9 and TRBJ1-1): DTGVSQNPRHKITKRGQNVTFRCDPISEHNRLYWYRQTLGQGPEFLTYFQNEAQLEKSRLLSDRFSAERPKGSFSTLEIQRTEQGDSAMYLCASSFRSDSSRAFFGQGTRLTVV.

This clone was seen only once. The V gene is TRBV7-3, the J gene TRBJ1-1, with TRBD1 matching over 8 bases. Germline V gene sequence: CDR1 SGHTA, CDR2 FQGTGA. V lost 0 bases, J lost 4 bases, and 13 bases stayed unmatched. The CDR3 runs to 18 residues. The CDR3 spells CASSLTAQGALSGTEAFF. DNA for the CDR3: TGTGCCAGCAGCTTAACCGCTCAGGGGGCCTTGTCGGGCACTGAAGCTTTCTTT.

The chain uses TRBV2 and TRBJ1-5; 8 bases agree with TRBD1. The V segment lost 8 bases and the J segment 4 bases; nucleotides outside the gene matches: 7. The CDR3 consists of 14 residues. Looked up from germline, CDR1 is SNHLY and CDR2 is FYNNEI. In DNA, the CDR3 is TGTGCCAGCTCTGAGAACAGGGGGAATCAGCCCCAGCATTTT. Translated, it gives CASSENRGNQPQHF. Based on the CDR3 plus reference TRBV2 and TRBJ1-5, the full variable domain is EPEVTQTPSHQVTQMGQEVILRCVPISNHLYFYWYRQILGQKVEFLVSFYNNEISEKSEIFDDQFSVERPDGSNFTLKIRSTKLEDSAMYFCASSENRGNQPQHFGDGTRLSIL.

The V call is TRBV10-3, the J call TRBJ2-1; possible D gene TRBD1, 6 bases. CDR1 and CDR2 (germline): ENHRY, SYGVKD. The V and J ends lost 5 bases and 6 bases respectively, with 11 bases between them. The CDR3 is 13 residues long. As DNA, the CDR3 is TGTGCCATCAGTTGGGGACACACCAATGAGCAGTTCTTC. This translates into CAISWGHTNEQFF.

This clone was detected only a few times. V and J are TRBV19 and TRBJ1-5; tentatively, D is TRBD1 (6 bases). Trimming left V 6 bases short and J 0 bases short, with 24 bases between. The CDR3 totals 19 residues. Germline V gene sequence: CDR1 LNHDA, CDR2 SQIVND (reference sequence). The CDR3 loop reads CASSPVGQTIFYSNQPQHF. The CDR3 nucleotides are TGTGCCAGTAGCCCCGTTGGACAGACGATATTCTATAGCAATCAGCCCCAGCATTTT.

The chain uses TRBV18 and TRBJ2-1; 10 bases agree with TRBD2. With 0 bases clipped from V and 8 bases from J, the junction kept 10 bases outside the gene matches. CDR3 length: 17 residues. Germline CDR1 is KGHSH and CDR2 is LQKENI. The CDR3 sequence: CASSPPSLAGVLDEQFF. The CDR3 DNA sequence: TGTGCCAGCTCACCACCCTCCCTAGCGGGAGTATTAGATGAGCAGTTCTTC.

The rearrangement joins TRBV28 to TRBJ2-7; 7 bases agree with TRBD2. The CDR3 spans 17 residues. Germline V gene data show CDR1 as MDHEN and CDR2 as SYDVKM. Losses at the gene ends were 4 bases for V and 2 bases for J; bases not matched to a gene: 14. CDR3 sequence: CASSSPGEREAPYEQYF. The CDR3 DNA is TGTGCCAGCAGTTCACCCGGTGAGCGGGAAGCCCCCTACGAGCAGTACTTC.

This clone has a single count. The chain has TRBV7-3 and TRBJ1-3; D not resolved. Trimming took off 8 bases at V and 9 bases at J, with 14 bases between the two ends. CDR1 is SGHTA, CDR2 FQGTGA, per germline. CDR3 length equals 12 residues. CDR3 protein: CASFLGGGTIYF. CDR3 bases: TGTGCCAGCTTCCTCGGAGGAGGCACCATATATTTT. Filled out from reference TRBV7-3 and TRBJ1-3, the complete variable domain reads GAGVSQTPSNKVTEKGKYVELRCDPISGHTALYWYRQSLGQGPEFLIYFQGTGAADDSGLPNDRFFAVRPEGSVSTLKIQRTERGDSAVYLCASFLGGGTIYFGEGSWLTVV.

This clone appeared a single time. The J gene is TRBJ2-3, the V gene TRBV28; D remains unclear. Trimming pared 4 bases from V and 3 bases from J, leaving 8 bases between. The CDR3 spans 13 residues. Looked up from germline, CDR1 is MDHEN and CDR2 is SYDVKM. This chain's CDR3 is CASSSQATDTQYF. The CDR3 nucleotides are TGTGCCAGCAGTTCCCAAGCGACAGATACGCAGTATTTT.

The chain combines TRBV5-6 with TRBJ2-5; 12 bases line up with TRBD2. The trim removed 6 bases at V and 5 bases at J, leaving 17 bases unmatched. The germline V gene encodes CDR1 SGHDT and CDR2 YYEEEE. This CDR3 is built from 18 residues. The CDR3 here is CASTTSLKLAGGEETQYF. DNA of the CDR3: TGTGCCAGCACCACTAGTCTTAAACTAGCGGGAGGTGAGGAGACCCAGTACTTC.

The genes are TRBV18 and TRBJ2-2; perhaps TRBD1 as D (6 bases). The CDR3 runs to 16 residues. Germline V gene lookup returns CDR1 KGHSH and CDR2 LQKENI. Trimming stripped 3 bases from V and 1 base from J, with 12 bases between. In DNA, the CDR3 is TGTGCCAGCTCACCCCGGCAGGGGCAGAACACCGGGGAGCTGTTTTTT. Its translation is CASSPRQGQNTGELFF.

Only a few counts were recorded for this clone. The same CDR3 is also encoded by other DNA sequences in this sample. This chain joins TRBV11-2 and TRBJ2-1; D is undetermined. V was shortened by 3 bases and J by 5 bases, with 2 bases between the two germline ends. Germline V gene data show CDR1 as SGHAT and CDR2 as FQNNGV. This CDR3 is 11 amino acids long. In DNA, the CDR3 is TGTGCCAGCAGCTTCCACAATGAGCAGTTCTTC. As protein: CASSFHNEQFF.

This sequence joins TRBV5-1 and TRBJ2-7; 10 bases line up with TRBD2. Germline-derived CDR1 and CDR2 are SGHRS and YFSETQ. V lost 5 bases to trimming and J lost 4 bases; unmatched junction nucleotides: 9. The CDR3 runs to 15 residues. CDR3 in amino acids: CASRVASGSYYEQYF. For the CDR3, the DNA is TGCGCCAGCAGAGTCGCTAGCGGGAGTTATTACGAGCAGTACTTC. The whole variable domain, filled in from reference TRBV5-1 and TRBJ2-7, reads KAGVTQTPRYLIKTRGQQVTLSCSPISGHRSVSWYQQTPGQGLQFLFEYFSETQRNKGNFPGRFSGRQFSNSRSEMNVSTLELGDSALYLCASRVASGSYYEQYFGPGTRLTVT.

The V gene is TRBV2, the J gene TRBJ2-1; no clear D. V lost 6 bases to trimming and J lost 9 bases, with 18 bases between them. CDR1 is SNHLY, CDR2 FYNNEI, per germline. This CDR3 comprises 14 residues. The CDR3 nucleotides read TGTGCCAGCAGCACCCAGTGGCAGAATGTTGAGCAGTTCTTC. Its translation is CASSTQWQNVEQFF.

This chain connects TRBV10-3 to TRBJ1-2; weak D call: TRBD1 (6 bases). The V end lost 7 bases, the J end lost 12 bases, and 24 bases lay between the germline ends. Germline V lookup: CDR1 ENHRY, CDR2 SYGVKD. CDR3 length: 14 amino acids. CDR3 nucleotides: TGTGCCATCAAAGAGGACAGAGCTTTAAGGAGGGACACCTTC. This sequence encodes CAIKEDRALRRDTF.